This TCR beta chain was found in a study of technical replicates of blood from a handful of donors. Germline lookup yields CDR1 MNHNS and CDR2 SASEGT. This CDR3 is 14 amino acids long. Trimming removed 5 bases from V and 0 bases from J, with 11 bases in between. Some clones are missing from TCRdb's copy, which holds only in-frame ones; the method was immunoSEQ multiplex PCR. The table has 75,000 to 90,000 clones, 95% seen once. The clonotype originates from a human donor in good health. The material sequenced was T cells isolated from PBMCs. The chain links TRBV6-1 to TRBJ2-7; TRBD1 is a possible D gene (6 bases). The CDR3 sequence is CASSQGPSSYEQYF. As DNA, the CDR3 is TGTGCCAGCAGTCAGGGGCCGAGCTCCTACGAGCAGTACTTC.